The present TCR beta chain was sequenced within a study of shared clonotypes between healthy human individuals. The CD4+ fraction was divided into a CD45RA+ naive subset and a CD45RA-negative memory subset. Across several immunoSEQ plates, the genomic DNA of each subset was split evenly. Methods used by the authors: Owing to the provision of junction-only sequences devoid of quality scores by immunoSEQ, filtering differed. Data came from immunoSEQ multiplex PCR; TCRdb stores just in-frame clones and leaves some out. The V and J calls and clone size were taken over from that table, and D and trimming were inferred from the DNA. The sample yields over a million clones, around 78% seen once. CDR1 and CDR2 (germline): SGHRS, YFSETQ. The V and J ends lost 2 bases and 5 bases respectively, with 12 bases between them. The length of the CDR3 is 14 residues.

The gene calls are TRBV5-1 and TRBJ2-3; D possibly corresponds to TRBD1 (6 bases). This TCR was recovered from a man aged 18 to 30 in good health. Some clones in this sample may be carry-over from other donors' samples. The specimen was memory CD4+ T cells from PBMCs. The subset denotes: CD45RA-negative fraction. CDR3 DNA sequence: TGCGCCAGCAGCTTTAAGTTGGGACAAGATACGCAGTATTTT. Its protein is CASSFKLGQDTQYF.